The present T cell receptor beta chain was sequenced within a study of CD8 T cells in Susac syndrome. Overall study context: Sequenced Susac syndrome patients included roughly six with active disease and eight or nine who were in remission.

RNA amounts of roughly 0.5 to 1 ug underwent reverse transcription with random hexamers. Amplification of TCR beta CDR3 by immunoSEQ multiplex PCR spanned 54 Vbeta and 13 Jbeta. Via MiXCR, TCRdb re-called the immunoSEQ multiplex PCR reads, giving one row per CDR3 protein. The table has approximately 190,000 distinct CDR3 sequences, approximately 94% seen once. The recently defined diagnostic criteria for definite or probable disease were met by the Susac syndrome patients. TEMRA cells were FACS-enriched, with CD8+ and CD4+ T cells isolated negatively. What was sequenced was CD4+ T cells from PBMCs. The origin of this receptor is a human donor with Susac syndrome.

This CDR3 is CSAGPGQGVWEQYF. The CDR3 region has the DNA TGCAGTGCTGGGCCGGGACAGGGGGTCTGGGAGCAGTACTTC. The chain has TRBV20-1 and TRBJ2-7, with 11 nucleotides matching TRBD1. Germline CDR1 and CDR2: DFQATT and SNEGSKA (reference sequence). This CDR3 has 14 residues. The J segment lost 7 bases and the V segment lost 5 bases, leaving 10 bases of the junction unmatched.